This is a list of T cell receptor beta chains from one sample in a study of blood T cell repertoires in COVID-19. Only in-frame clones appear in the TCRdb table, and some are missing; sequencing was by immunoSEQ multiplex PCR. The sample lists about 150,000 clones; 88% were seen once. The material sequenced was peripheral blood. The receptor set was obtained from a man in his sixties with active or convalescent COVID-19. The CDR3 runs from the conserved cysteine through the conserved F or W. Each record gives: CDR3 DNA, CDR3 protein, V gene, clone size, J gene, D gene. The D gene is left open where the match is weak. Expanded clones get a size class; other rows say once, few or many, or leave the size out.

DNA: TGTGCCAGTAGTACCCTACTAGGGGGCGGTGAGCAGTTCTTC
CDR3: CASSTLLGGGEQFF
V: TRBV19
size: NA
J: TRBJ2-1
D: TRBD1

DNA: TGTGCCAGTAGTATAGCCGGGGGCAATCAGCCCCAGCATTTT
CDR3: CASSIAGGNQPQHF
V: TRBV19
size: NA
J: TRBJ1-5
D: NA

DNA: TGTGCCAGCAGCCCGGGACTAGCGGGAGGAAGTAGCACAGATACGCAGTATTTT
CDR3: CASSPGLAGGSSTDTQYF
V: TRBV7-2
size: NA
J: TRBJ2-3
D: TRBD2

DNA: TGTGCCAGCATATCGATTCGGGACAGGAGGACCTATGGCTACACCTTC
CDR3: CASISIRDRRTYGYTF
V: TRBV28
size: NA
J: TRBJ1-2
D: TRBD1

DNA: TGTGCCAGCAGCTTAGCCCCAGGGTTGTTGGCCGGGGAGCTGTTTTTT
CDR3: CASSLAPGLLAGELFF
V: TRBV7-9
size: once
J: TRBJ2-2
D: NA

DNA: TGTGCCAGCAGAAAGACAGGGAACACTGAAGCTTTCTTT
CDR3: CASRKTGNTEAFF
V: TRBV28
size: once
J: TRBJ1-1
D: NA

DNA: TGTGCCACCTTAGGAGGGATGAGGTCCACTGAAGCTTTCTTT
CDR3: CATLGGMRSTEAFF
V: TRBV28
size: NA
J: TRBJ1-1
D: NA

DNA: TGTGCCAGCAGTCAACCGGGACTAGCGGGAGTCAGCACAGATACGCAGTATTTT
CDR3: CASSQPGLAGVSTDTQYF
V: TRBV28
size: NA
J: TRBJ2-3
D: TRBD2

DNA: TGTGCCAGCAGTTACTTCGGGTACTCTGGAAACACCATATATTTT
CDR3: CASSYFGYSGNTIYF
V: TRBV6-5
size: NA
J: TRBJ1-3
D: NA

DNA: TGTGCCAGCAGGGCTCGTGGACAGACCTCCTACGAGCAGTACTTC
CDR3: CASRARGQTSYEQYF
V: TRBV27
size: NA
J: TRBJ2-7
D: NA

DNA: TGTGCCAGCATTCGACAGGGGGCCAACACAGATACGCAGTATTTT
CDR3: CASIRQGANTDTQYF
V: TRBV28
size: NA
J: TRBJ2-3
D: TRBD1

DNA: TGTGCCAGCAGCCTTTATGTAGATACGCAGTATTTT
CDR3: CASSLYVDTQYF
V: TRBV7-2
size: NA
J: TRBJ2-3
D: NA

DNA: TGTGCCACCAGCAGGGCTAGCGGGGGGAATGAGCAGTTCTTC
CDR3: CATSRASGGNEQFF
V: TRBV15
size: once
J: TRBJ2-1
D: TRBD2

DNA: TGTGCCAGCAGTCCCTGGGAAGACAAGAGGGATCAGCCCCAGCATTTT
CDR3: CASSPWEDKRDQPQHF
V: TRBV28
size: NA
J: TRBJ1-5
D: NA

DNA: TGTGCCAGTAGTGTCAGTTCCTACGAGCAGTACTTC
CDR3: CASSVSSYEQYF
V: TRBV19
size: few
J: TRBJ2-7
D: NA

DNA: TGTGCCAGCAGTTTTGGGGGACAGCCTTACTTC
CDR3: CASSFGGQPYF
V: TRBV12-3/TRBV12-4
size: NA
J: TRBJ2-7
D: TRBD1

DNA: TGTGCCAGCAGTTCCGGGACAGGGGGCCAGGCGACCCAGTACTTC
CDR3: CASSSGTGGQATQYF
V: TRBV28
size: NA
J: TRBJ2-5
D: TRBD1

DNA: TGTGCCAGCAGCTTACAGTGGGCAGGCACCGGGGAGCTGTTTTTT
CDR3: CASSLQWAGTGELFF
V: TRBV7-3
size: NA
J: TRBJ2-2
D: NA

DNA: TGCGCCAGCAGCCAAGATGGGGCAGGGGTGTACGAGCAGTACTTC
CDR3: CASSQDGAGVYEQYF
V: TRBV4-1
size: NA
J: TRBJ2-7
D: NA

DNA: TGTGCCAGCAGCTTAAGGCGCGGGTCCACCGGGGAGCTGTTTTTT
CDR3: CASSLRRGSTGELFF
V: TRBV7-2
size: NA
J: TRBJ2-2
D: NA

DNA: TGTGCCAGCAGCGACAGAGTAGCGGGAGCCTACAATGAGCAGTTCTTC
CDR3: CASSDRVAGAYNEQFF
V: TRBV9
size: NA
J: TRBJ2-1
D: TRBD2

DNA: TGCAGCGTTGAAGGGACTAGCGCCGGGGAGCTGTTTTTT
CDR3: CSVEGTSAGELFF
V: TRBV29-1
size: NA
J: TRBJ2-2
D: TRBD2

DNA: TGTGCCAGTAGACAACTAGCGGGACGCACAGATACGCAGTATTTT
CDR3: CASRQLAGRTDTQYF
V: TRBV19
size: NA
J: TRBJ2-3
D: TRBD2

DNA: TGTGCCAGCAGTTTAGGCGGTAGCTCCTACGAGCAGTACTTC
CDR3: CASSLGGSSYEQYF
V: TRBV27
size: NA
J: TRBJ2-7
D: NA

DNA: TGCGCCAGCAGCTTGGGGACACCGACTGGAAACACCATATATTTT
CDR3: CASSLGTPTGNTIYF
V: TRBV5-1
size: NA
J: TRBJ1-3
D: NA

DNA: TGTGCCAGCAGTTCGGGACAGGGGTCTGAAGCTTTCTTT
CDR3: CASSSGQGSEAFF
V: TRBV28
size: NA
J: TRBJ1-1
D: TRBD1

DNA: TGTGCCAGCATCAAGGGACTAGCGGGTTCGCCTCGATCCTACAATGAGCAGTTCTTC
CDR3: CASIKGLAGSPRSYNEQFF
V: TRBV2
size: NA
J: TRBJ2-1
D: TRBD2

DNA: TGTGCCAGCAGCCGTACAGGGGGCACTAGCGCGGCCTCCTACAATGAGCAGTTCTTC
CDR3: CASSRTGGTSAASYNEQFF
V: TRBV7-6
size: NA
J: TRBJ2-1
D: TRBD1

DNA: TGCAGCGTGCGGACCGGGACTAGCACCTCCTACGAGCAGTACTTC
CDR3: CSVRTGTSTSYEQYF
V: TRBV29-1
size: NA
J: TRBJ2-7
D: TRBD2

DNA: TGTGCCAGCTCACCACCAGGACTAGTGAGCCGGAGTGAGCAGTTCTTC
CDR3: CASSPPGLVSRSEQFF
V: TRBV18
size: NA
J: TRBJ2-1
D: TRBD2

DNA: TGTGCCAGCAGCGTGAGCGGGCCAGGCAATCAGCCCCAGCATTTT
CDR3: CASSVSGPGNQPQHF
V: TRBV5-6
size: NA
J: TRBJ1-5
D: NA

DNA: TGTGCCAGCACCCGTGGGCCTAGCGGATCCTACGAGCAGTACTTC
CDR3: CASTRGPSGSYEQYF
V: TRBV27
size: NA
J: TRBJ2-7
D: TRBD2